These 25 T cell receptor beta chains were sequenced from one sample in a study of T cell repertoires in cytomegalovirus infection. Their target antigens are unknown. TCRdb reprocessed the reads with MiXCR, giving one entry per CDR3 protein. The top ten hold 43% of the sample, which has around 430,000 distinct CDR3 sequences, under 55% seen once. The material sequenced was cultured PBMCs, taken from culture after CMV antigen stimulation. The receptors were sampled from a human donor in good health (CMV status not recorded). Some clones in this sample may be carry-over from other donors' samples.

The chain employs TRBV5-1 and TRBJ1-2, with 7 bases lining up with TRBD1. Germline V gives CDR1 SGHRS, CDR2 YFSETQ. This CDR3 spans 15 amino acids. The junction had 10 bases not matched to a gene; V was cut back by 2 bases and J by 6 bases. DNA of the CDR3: TGCGCCAGCAGCTTTTCCAACGACGGGACAGATGGCTACACCTTC. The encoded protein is CASSFSNDGTDGYTF.

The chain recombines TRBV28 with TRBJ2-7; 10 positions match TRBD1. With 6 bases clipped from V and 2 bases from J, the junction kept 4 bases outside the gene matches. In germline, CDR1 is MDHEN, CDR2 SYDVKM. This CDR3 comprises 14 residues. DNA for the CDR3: TGTGCCAGCAGCCGGACAGGGGGGGCCTACGAGCAGTACTTC. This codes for CASSRTGGAYEQYF. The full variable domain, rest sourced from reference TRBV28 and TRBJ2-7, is DVKVTQSSRYLVKRTGEKVFLECVQDMDHENMFWYRQDPGLGLRLIYFSYDVKMKEKGDIPEGYSVSREKKERFSLILESASTNQTSMYLCASSRTGGAYEQYFGPGTRLTVT.

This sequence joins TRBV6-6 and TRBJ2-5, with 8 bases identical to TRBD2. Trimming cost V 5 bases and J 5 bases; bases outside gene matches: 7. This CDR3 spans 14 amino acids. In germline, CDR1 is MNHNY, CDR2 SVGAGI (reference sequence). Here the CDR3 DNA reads TGTGCCAGCAGTCAGGCGGGGGGTTGGGAGACCCAGTACTTC. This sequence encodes CASSQAGGWETQYF.

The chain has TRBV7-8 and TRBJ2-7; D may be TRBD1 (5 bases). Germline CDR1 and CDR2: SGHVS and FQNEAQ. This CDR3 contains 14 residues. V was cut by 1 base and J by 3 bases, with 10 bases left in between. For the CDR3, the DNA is TGTGCCAGCAGCTTAGACAGGAGTCTCTACGAGCAGTACTTC. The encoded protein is CASSLDRSLYEQYF.

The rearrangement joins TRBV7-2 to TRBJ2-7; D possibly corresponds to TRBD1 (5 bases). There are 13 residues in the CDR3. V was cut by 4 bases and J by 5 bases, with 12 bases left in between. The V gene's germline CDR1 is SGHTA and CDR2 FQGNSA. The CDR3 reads CASSSQALNEQYF. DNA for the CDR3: TGTGCCAGCAGCTCACAGGCTCTGAACGAGCAGTACTTC.

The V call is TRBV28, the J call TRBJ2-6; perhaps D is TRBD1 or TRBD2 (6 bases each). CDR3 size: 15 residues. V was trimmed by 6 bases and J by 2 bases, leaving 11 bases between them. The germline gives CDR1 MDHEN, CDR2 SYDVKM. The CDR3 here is CASSGGGPGANVLTF. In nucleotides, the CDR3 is TGTGCCAGCAGCGGTGGGGGGCCTGGGGCCAACGTCCTGACTTTC.

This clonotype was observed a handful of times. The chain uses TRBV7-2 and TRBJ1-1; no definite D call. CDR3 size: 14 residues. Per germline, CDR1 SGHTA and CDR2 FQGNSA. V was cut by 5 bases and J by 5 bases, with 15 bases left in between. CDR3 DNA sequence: TGTGCCAGCAGCCCCAAGGTGGGGAGGACTGAAGCTTTCTTT. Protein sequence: CASSPKVGRTEAFF.

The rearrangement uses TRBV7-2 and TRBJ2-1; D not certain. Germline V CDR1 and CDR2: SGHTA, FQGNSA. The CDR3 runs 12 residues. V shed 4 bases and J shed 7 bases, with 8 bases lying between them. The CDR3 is CASSWGWNEQFF. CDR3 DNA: TGTGCCAGCAGCTGGGGTTGGAATGAGCAGTTCTTC.

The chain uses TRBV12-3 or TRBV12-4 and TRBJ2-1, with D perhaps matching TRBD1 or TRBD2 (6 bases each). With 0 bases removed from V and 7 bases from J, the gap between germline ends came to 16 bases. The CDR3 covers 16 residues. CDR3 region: CASSLARGGTRNEQFF. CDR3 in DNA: TGTGCCAGCAGTTTAGCGAGAGGCGGGACAAGAAATGAGCAGTTCTTC.

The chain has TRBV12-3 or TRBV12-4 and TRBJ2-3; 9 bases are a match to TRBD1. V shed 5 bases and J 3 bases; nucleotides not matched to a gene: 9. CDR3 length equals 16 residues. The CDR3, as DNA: TGTGCCAGCAGTGCCTGGACAGGGGATGGGACAGATACGCAGTATTTT. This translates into CASSAWTGDGTDTQYF.

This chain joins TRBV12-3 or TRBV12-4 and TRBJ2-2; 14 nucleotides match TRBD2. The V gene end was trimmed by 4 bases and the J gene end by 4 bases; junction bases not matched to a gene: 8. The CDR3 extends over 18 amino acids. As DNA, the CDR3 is TGTGCCAGCAGTTCAGGGACTAGCGGGAGAGGGGGCACCGGGGAGCTGTTTTTT. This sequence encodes CASSSGTSGRGGTGELFF.

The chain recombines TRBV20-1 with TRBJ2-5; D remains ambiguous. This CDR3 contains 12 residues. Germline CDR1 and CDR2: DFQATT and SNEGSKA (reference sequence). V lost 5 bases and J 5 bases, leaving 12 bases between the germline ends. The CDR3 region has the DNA TGCAGTGCTGCCGAAGTTTCCGAGACCCAGTACTTC. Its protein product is CSAAEVSETQYF.

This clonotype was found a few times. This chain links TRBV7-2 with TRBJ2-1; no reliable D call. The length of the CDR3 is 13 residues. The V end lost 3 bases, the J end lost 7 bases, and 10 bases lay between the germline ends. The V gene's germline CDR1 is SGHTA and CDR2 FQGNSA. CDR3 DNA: TGTGCCAGCAGCTTGAGGACCGCGAATGAGCAGTTCTTC. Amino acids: CASSLRTANEQFF. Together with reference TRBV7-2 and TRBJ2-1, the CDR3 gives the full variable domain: GAGVSQSPSNKVTEKGKDVELRCDPISGHTALYWYRQSLGQGLEFLIYFQGNSAPDKSGLPSDRFSAERTGGSVSTLTIQRTQQEDSAVYLCASSLRTANEQFFGPGTRLTVL.

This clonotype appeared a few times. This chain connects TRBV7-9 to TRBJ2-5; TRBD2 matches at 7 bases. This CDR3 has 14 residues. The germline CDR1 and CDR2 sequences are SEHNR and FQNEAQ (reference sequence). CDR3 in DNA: TGTGCAGGCAGCGTGGGAGGGTCGGGAGAGACCCAGTACTTC. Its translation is CAGSVGGSGETQYF.

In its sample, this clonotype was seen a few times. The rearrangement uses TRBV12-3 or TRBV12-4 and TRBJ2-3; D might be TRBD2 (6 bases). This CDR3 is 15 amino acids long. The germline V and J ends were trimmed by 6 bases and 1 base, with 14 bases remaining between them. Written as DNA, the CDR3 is TGTGCCAGCAGCAAAGGAGGGCCGGGCACAGATACGCAGTATTTT. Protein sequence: CASSKGGPGTDTQYF.

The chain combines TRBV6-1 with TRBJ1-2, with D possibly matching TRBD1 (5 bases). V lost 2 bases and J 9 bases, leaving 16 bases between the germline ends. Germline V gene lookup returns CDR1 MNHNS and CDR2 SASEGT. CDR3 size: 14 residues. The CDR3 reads CASSETGQSISYTF. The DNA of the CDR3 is TGTGCCAGCAGTGAAACGGGGCAAAGTATAAGCTACACCTTC.

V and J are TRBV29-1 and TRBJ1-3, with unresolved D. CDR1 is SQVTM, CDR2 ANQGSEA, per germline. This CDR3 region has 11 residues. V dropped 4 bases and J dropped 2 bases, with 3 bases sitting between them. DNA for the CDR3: TGCAGCGTTGCTCCTGGAAACACCATATATTTT. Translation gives CSVAPGNTIYF.

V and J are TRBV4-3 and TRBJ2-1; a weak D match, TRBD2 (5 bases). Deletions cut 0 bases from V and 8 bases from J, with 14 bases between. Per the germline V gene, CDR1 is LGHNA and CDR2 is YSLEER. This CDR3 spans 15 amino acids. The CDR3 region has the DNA TGCGCCAGCAGCCAAGATCTAAGGACTGCCCATGAGCAGTTCTTC. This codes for CASSQDLRTAHEQFF.

The chain's CDR3 is CASSDQGPLYEQYF. CDR3 coding DNA: TGTGCCAGCAGTGACCAGGGGCCTCTCTACGAGCAGTACTTC. The rearrangement links TRBV2 to TRBJ2-7, with D tentatively TRBD1 (6 bases). V lost 3 bases to trimming and J lost 3 bases, with 12 bases between them. The CDR3 covers 14 residues. Per the germline V gene, CDR1 is SNHLY and CDR2 is FYNNEI.

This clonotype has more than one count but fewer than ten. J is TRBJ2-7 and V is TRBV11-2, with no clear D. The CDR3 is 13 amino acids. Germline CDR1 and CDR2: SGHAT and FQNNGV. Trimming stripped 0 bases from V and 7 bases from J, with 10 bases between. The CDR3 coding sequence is TGTGCCAGCAGCTTAGATTTGATAGTTGAGCAGTACTTC. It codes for CASSLDLIVEQYF.

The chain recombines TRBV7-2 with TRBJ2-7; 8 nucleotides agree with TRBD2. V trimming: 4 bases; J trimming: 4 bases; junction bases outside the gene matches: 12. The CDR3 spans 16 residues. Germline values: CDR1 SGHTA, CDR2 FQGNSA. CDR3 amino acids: CASSYTGTRARYEQYF. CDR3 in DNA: TGTGCCAGCAGCTACACCGGGACTAGAGCTCGATACGAGCAGTACTTC.

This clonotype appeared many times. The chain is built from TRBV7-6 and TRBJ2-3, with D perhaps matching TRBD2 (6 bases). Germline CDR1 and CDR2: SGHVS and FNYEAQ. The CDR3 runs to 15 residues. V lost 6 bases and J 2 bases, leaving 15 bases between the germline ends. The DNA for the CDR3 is TGTGCCAGCAGTCGCCCAGGGAGGACCACAGATACGCAGTATTTT. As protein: CASSRPGRTTDTQYF.

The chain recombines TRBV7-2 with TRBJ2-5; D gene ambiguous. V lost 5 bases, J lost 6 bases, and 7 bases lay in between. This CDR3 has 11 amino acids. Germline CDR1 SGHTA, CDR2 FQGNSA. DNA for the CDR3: TGTGCCAGCAGCCTCAGCAAGACCCAGTACTTC. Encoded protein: CASSLSKTQYF.

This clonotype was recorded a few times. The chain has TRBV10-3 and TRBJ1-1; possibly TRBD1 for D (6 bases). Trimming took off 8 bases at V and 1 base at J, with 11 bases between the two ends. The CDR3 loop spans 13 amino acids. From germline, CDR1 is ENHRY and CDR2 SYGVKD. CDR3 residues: CAIQGQSNTEAFF. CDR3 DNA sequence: TGTGCCATCCAAGGACAGTCGAACACTGAAGCTTTCTTT.

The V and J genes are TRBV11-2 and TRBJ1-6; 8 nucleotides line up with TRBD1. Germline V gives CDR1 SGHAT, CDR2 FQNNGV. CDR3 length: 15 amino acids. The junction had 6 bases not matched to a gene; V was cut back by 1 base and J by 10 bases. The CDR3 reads CASSLVDRVRSPLHF. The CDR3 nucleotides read TGTGCCAGCAGCTTAGTGGACAGGGTTAGGTCACCCCTCCACTTT.